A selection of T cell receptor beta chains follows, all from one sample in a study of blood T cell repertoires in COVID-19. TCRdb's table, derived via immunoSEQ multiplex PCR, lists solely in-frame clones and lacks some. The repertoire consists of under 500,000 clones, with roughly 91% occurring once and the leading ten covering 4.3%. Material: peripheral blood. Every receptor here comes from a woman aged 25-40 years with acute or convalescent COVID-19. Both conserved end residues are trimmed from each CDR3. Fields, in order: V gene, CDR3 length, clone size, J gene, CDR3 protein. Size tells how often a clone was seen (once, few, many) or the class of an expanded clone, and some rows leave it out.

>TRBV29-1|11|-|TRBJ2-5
SVERDSQETQY
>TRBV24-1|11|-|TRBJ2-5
ATSAPGEETQY
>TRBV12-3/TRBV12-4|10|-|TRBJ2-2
ASTPSPGELF
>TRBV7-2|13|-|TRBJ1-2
ASLYIWGQRYGYT
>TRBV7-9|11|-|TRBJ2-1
ASSFSSYNEQF
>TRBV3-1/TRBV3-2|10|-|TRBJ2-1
ASSQDDSEQF
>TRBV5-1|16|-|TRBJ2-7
ASSWREGSGGPSYEQY
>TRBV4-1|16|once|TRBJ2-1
ASSQVDLGLAGGNEQF
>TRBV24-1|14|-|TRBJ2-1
ATSDPQAQSYNEQF
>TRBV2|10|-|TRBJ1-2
ASRMTGIGYT
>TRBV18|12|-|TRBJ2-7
ASSPDRGHNEQY
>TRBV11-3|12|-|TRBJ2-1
ASSLSQASGVQF
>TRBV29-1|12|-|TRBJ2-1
SVERPDRGTGQF
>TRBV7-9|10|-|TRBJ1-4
ASSRDRGQLF
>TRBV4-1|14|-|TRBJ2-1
ASSQDMPGGRNEQF
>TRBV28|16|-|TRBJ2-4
ASSRGLAGGIAKNIQY
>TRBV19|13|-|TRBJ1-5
ASSQSRGRWQPQH
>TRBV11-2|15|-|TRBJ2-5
ASSFSPGGGAKETQY
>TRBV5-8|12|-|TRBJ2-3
ASSLGGVGDTQY
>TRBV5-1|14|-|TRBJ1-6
ASSSRTGALNSPLH
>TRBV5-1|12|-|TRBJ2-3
ASSFRESTDTQY
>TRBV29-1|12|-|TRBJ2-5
SVDPGQGQETQY
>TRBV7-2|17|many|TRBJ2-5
ASSLVWSSGGETQETQY
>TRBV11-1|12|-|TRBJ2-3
ASSLVTGGDTQY
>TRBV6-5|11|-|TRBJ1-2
ASSYSGGLGYT
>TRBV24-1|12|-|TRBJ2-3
ATGDRGLTDTQY
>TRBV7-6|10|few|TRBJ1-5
ASSSLNQPQH
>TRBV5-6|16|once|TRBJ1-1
ASSRNKINRAENTEAF
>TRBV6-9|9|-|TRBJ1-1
ASSYQVGPN
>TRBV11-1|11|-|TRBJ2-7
ASSSWTGNEQY
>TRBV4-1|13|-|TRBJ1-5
ASSQVSGSNQPQH
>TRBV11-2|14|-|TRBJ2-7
ASSSSLGGRGYEQY
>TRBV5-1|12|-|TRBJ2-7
ASTPTSGGAEQY